This T cell receptor (beta chain) was identified in a study of T cells in Graves' hyperthyroidism and ophthalmopathy. Study results and caveats: Ophthalmopathy could be told apart from stable hyperthyroidism with a 13 V-J model.

For ophthalmopathy patients, the Clinical Activity Score was at least 3 and the NOSPECS grade at least 4; duration was under 3 months. Fresh peripheral blood, 9.5 to 10 ml of it, supplied the PBMCs. This clonotype was counted many times. Its antigen is not identified. The source material, RNA transcripts, was used to amplify TCR beta CDR3 regions. With the HTBI primer set, the TCR CDR3 went through a first round of RT-PCR. TCRdb fed the multiplex PCR reads into MiXCR, producing one record per CDR3 protein. In the table there are roughly 560,000 distinct CDR3 sequences, approximately 14% of which are singletons. The V gene's germline CDR1 is MNHEY and CDR2 SVGEGT. The CDR3 consists of 14 residues. With 6 bases clipped from V and 2 bases from J, the junction kept 6 bases outside the gene matches.

This receptor was identified in a woman between 40 and 55 years old with Graves' ophthalmopathy. The chain carries TRBV6-2 or TRBV6-3 and TRBJ2-5, with 7 bases lining up with TRBD1. Sequencing input: blood. As DNA, the CDR3 is TGTGCCAGCAGCCGAACAGGGGTGCAAGAGACCCAGTACTTC. Translating it yields CASSRTGVQETQYF.